These 9 T cell receptor beta chains came from one sample sequenced in a study of human T cells and chemical hapten exposure. TCRdb redid the calling of the RACE reads with MiXCR, one entry per CDR3 protein. The repertoire includes nearly 350,000 distinct CDR3 sequences, approximately 6.9% of them detected once, and 7.5% to 9% sits in the top ten. Time point described: patch test 1, 2 weeks after DPC sensitization. Indicated treatment: therapeutic diphenylcyclopropenone sensitization with weekly scalp DPC. Sequenced material: whole blood, taken in connection with sensitization to the hapten diphenylcyclopropenone (DPC). The receptor set was obtained from a woman aged 18 to 35 with alopecia areata. Some clones in this sample may be carry-over from other donors' samples.

This clonotype was seen only a few times. This chain links TRBV20-1 with TRBJ1-1; D gene ambiguous. CDR3 length: 14 residues. V gave up 1 base and J gave up 0 bases, with 9 bases separating them. The germline V gene has CDR1 DFQATT and CDR2 SNEGSKA (reference sequence). For the CDR3, the DNA is TGCAGTGCTAGAGCCAACACATTGAACACTGAAGCTTTCTTT. Its translation is CSARANTLNTEAFF.

The chain combines TRBV28 with TRBJ2-3; 10 bases align to TRBD2. The CDR3 runs to 17 residues. Germline-derived CDR1 and CDR2 are MDHEN and SYDVKM. V shed 5 bases, J shed 1 base, and the junction held 9 bases outside the gene matches. For the CDR3, the DNA is TGTGCCAGCAGTCCTCCAACTAGCGGGGATGGCACAGATACGCAGTATTTT. Amino acids: CASSPPTSGDGTDTQYF.

This clonotype has a count of ten or more. The junction does not match germline at one end; this may be a read error. The V gene is TRBV5-1, the J gene TRBJ1-1; D gene uncertain. Looked up from germline, CDR1 is SGHRS and CDR2 is YFSETQ. CDR3 length equals 11 residues. CDR3 sequence (DNA): TGTGCCAGCACCCTGAACACTGAAGCTTTCTTT. Translating gives CASTLNTEAFF.

This clonotype came up many times. J is TRBJ2-3 and V is TRBV12-3 or TRBV12-4; TRBD2 agrees at 12 bases. CDR3 size: 17 residues. V was clipped by 2 bases and J by 4 bases; unmatched bases: 7. In DNA, the CDR3 is TGTGCCAGCAGTTTATGGGCTAGCGGGGGGGCCGCAGATACGCAGTATTTT. This gives the protein CASSLWASGGAADTQYF.

This clonotype has more than one count but fewer than ten. The chain links TRBV12-3 or TRBV12-4 to TRBJ1-2, with 7 bases aligning to TRBD1. V lost 5 bases to trimming and J lost 6 bases; unmatched junction nucleotides: 6. The CDR3 length is 13 residues. The CDR3 protein is CASSRTGRDGYTF. The CDR3 DNA reads TGTGCCAGCAGTAGGACAGGACGGGATGGCTACACCTTC.

This clonotype was counted between two and nine times. V and J are TRBV3-1 and TRBJ1-1; D ambiguous. The CDR3 loop spans 14 amino acids. Germline CDR1 LGHDT, CDR2 YNNKEL (reference sequence). Trimming left V 1 base short and J 1 base short, with 7 bases between. The CDR3 nucleotides are TGTGCCAGCAGCCAAGGGTATGAGAACACTGAAGCTTTCTTT. Amino acid sequence: CASSQGYENTEAFF.

The chain joins TRBV25-1 to TRBJ1-5, with D possibly matching TRBD1 (5 bases). V lost 1 base and J 5 bases, leaving 9 bases between the germline ends. The CDR3 covers 14 residues. The V gene's germline CDR1 is MGHDK and CDR2 SYGVNS. The CDR3 sequence is CASSESGGDQPQHF. The CDR3 nucleotides read TGTGCCAGCAGTGAATCTGGGGGAGATCAGCCCCAGCATTTT.

The chain joins TRBV20-1 to TRBJ1-1, with TRBD1 identical over 7 bases. The CDR3 sequence is 12 residues long. V dropped 4 bases and J dropped 6; count of bases not matched to a gene: 5. The germline CDR1 and CDR2 sequences are DFQATT and SNEGSKA (reference sequence). CDR3 region: CSATDRAPEAFF. As DNA, the CDR3 is TGCAGTGCTACCGACAGGGCTCCTGAAGCTTTCTTT.

This clonotype showed up just a few times. V is TRBV27 and J is TRBJ1-2; tentative D call: TRBD1 (6 bases). The CDR3 has 13 amino acids. The V gene's germline CDR1 is MNHEY and CDR2 SMNVEV (reference sequence). Between the trimmed V and J ends, which lost 7 bases and 3 bases, there was a span of 12 bases. The CDR3 reads CASMDSSYYGYTF. The CDR3 DNA is TGTGCCAGCATGGACAGCTCCTACTATGGCTACACCTTC.